A selection of T cell receptor beta chains follows, all from one sample in a study of T cell responses to AZD1222 COVID-19 vaccine. Clones were read by immunoSEQ multiplex PCR, and TCRdb kept only the in-frame ones, dropping some. The sample has about 150,000 clones, over 90% seen once; the top ten hold roughly 1.6%. Material: peripheral blood, obtained 28 days after the second AZD1222 dose. These receptors were taken from an adult who received the AZD1222 COVID-19 vaccine. Each CDR3 is given with its conserved first and last residue. D genes are given only for firm matches. Size is omitted from some rows. Given values are once, few, many or a class for expanded clones.

clone size,D gene,V gene,J gene,CDR3 DNA,CDR3 protein
few,NA,TRBV7-2,TRBJ1-5,TGTGCCAGCAGCTTACCGTGGGCAAACCAGCCCCAGCATTTT,CASSLPWANQPQHF
NA,NA,TRBV30,TRBJ1-4,TGTGCCTGGAGTGGTCAGAAAACTAATGAAAAACTGTTTTTT,CAWSGQKTNEKLFF
NA,NA,TRBV9,TRBJ1-6,TGTGCCAGCAGCGCCCAGGGTTCCTATAATTCACCCCTCCACTTT,CASSAQGSYNSPLHF
NA,NA,TRBV4-1,TRBJ1-5,TGCGCCAGCAGCCAAGATAAAACGCAGCCCCAGCATTTT,CASSQDKTQPQHF
NA,NA,TRBV25-1,TRBJ2-3,TGTGCCAGCAGTGCCCGTCGGCAGGGAGGCACAGATACGCAGTATTTT,CASSARRQGGTDTQYF
NA,NA,TRBV2,TRBJ1-1,TGTGCCAGCAGCGACACAACGCCTGTAGCTTTCTTT,CASSDTTPVAFF
NA,TRBD1,TRBV11-2,TRBJ2-7,TGTGCCAGCAGCTTAGTTCGGACAGGGGTTCGTGAGCAGTACTTC,CASSLVRTGVREQYF
NA,NA,TRBV15,TRBJ2-7,TGTGCCACCAGCAGAGGACCTAACCCATACGAGCAGTACTTC,CATSRGPNPYEQYF
NA,NA,TRBV2,TRBJ2-3,TGTGCCAGCAGCCCCCCGGGAAGCTTAAATACGCAGTATTTT,CASSPPGSLNTQYF
NA,TRBD1,TRBV5-1,TRBJ2-1,TGCGCCAGCAGCTTCAACAGGGGAAGGGTCTACAATGAGCAGTTCTTC,CASSFNRGRVYNEQFF
NA,NA,TRBV7-2,TRBJ2-5,TGTGCCAGCAGCTTAGAGTCCCAAGAGACCCAGTACTTC,CASSLESQETQYF
NA,NA,TRBV4-2,TRBJ1-4,TGTGCCAGCAGCCAAGGTGACAGAACTAATGAAAAACTGTTTTTT,CASSQGDRTNEKLFF
NA,NA,TRBV5-1,TRBJ2-3,TGCGCCATCCTACGATCGGGGCCCACAGATACGCAGTATTTT,CAILRSGPTDTQYF
NA,NA,TRBV6-5,TRBJ2-6,TGTGCCAGCAGACCTGCAGGCTCTGGGGCCAACGTCCTGACTTTC,CASRPAGSGANVLTF
NA,NA,TRBV30,TRBJ2-1,TGTGCCTGGAGTGTACAGGATAGCGGCTCCTACAATGAGCAGTTCTTC,CAWSVQDSGSYNEQFF
NA,NA,TRBV24-1,TRBJ1-5,TGTGCCACCAGTGATTCCTCCTATTACGAGCCCCAGCATTTT,CATSDSSYYEPQHF
NA,NA,TRBV18,TRBJ2-2,TGTGCCAGCTCACCACGCGTGACCGGGGAGCTGTTTTTT,CASSPRVTGELFF
NA,TRBD2,TRBV4-1,TRBJ2-1,TGCGCCAGCAGCCAAGATGGGAGCGGGAGCAGGTGGGATGAGCAGTTCTTC,CASSQDGSGSRWDEQFF
NA,NA,TRBV9,TRBJ2-7,TGTGCCAGCAGCGAGTTCCCGGGGTCGTACGAGCAGTACTTC,CASSEFPGSYEQYF
NA,NA,TRBV19,TRBJ2-1,TGTGCCAGTAGTATGGGGGGCCTCTCCTACAATGAGCAGTTCTTC,CASSMGGLSYNEQFF
NA,NA,TRBV12-3/TRBV12-4,TRBJ1-2,TGTGCCAGCAGCTGGGCTTCTAACTATGGCTACACCTTC,CASSWASNYGYTF
NA,NA,TRBV6-5,TRBJ1-5,TGTGCCAGCACCGCGGGGCTGAATCAGCCCCAGCATTTT,CASTAGLNQPQHF
NA,TRBD1,TRBV2,TRBJ1-2,TGTGCCAGCGCCGCCGGGACAGTTTTTAGTGGCTACACCTTC,CASAAGTVFSGYTF
NA,NA,TRBV5-1,TRBJ2-3,TGCGCCAGCAGCTTGGGGAGAGGAAGCACAGATACGCAGTATTTT,CASSLGRGSTDTQYF
NA,NA,TRBV6-5,TRBJ1-6,TGTGCCAGCAGTTACGGGCAACTTGGGAATTCACCCCTCCACTTT,CASSYGQLGNSPLHF
NA,TRBD1,TRBV5-1,TRBJ1-5,TGCGCCAGCAGAAGTGGACAGGGCGATCAGCCCCAGCATTTT,CASRSGQGDQPQHF
NA,TRBD2,TRBV5-8,TRBJ2-3,TGTGCCAGCAGCCAAGGGACTAGCGGGGGAACAAGCACAGATACGCAGTATTTT,CASSQGTSGGTSTDTQYF
NA,TRBD2,TRBV4-1,TRBJ2-7,TGCGCCAGCAGCCAAGACGGCATCGGGGCTAGCGGGAGGTACGAGCAGTACTTC,CASSQDGIGASGRYEQYF
NA,NA,TRBV27,TRBJ1-1,TGTGCCAGCAGTTTAGGCAGGGACACTGAAGCTTTCTTT,CASSLGRDTEAFF
NA,TRBD2,TRBV2,TRBJ2-1,TGTGCCAGCAGGAGGACTAGCCCTGACAATGAGCAGTTCTTC,CASRRTSPDNEQFF
NA,TRBD1,TRBV30,TRBJ2-7,TGTGCCTGGGGGACGGGACAGGGGTACGAGCAGTACTTC,CAWGTGQGYEQYF
once,NA,TRBV13,TRBJ2-1,TGTGCCAGCAGCTTCCGGGGGTCACAAGACTACAATGAGCAGTTCTTC,CASSFRGSQDYNEQFF
NA,NA,TRBV6-5,TRBJ1-5,TGTGCCAGCAGCCCAACAAGGGAACAGCCCCAGCATTTT,CASSPTREQPQHF
NA,NA,TRBV2,TRBJ1-1,TGTGCCAGCAGAGTGGAGGGATTCCCTAACACTGAAGCTTTCTTT,CASRVEGFPNTEAFF
NA,TRBD1,TRBV7-6,TRBJ1-3,TGTGCCAGCAGCCCTCGCGGGACAGGGGTAGACCCCTCTGGAAACACCATATATTTT,CASSPRGTGVDPSGNTIYF
NA,NA,TRBV6-5,TRBJ1-6,TGTGCCACGGCCTTTGGGACCTTGGTGCCCCTCCACTTT,CATAFGTLVPLHF
NA,TRBD2,TRBV28,TRBJ2-5,TGTGCCAGCAGTTTGGCTAGCGGGAAAATGGAGACCCAGTACTTC,CASSLASGKMETQYF
NA,NA,TRBV28,TRBJ2-1,TGTGCCAGCAGTTTCCACGGGGGATCCTACAATGAGCAGTTCTTC,CASSFHGGSYNEQFF
once,NA,TRBV5-4,TRBJ2-3,TGTGCCAGCAGCTTGGGGCGAGATACGCAGTATTTT,CASSLGRDTQYF
NA,TRBD2,TRBV24-1,TRBJ2-7,TGTGCCACCAGTGAATCCGCGGGGGGTGTGCGCGAGCAGTACTTC,CATSESAGGVREQYF
NA,NA,TRBV27,TRBJ2-3,TGTGCCAGCAGTTTAGGGTTGCGGGGACGAGATACGCAGTATTTT,CASSLGLRGRDTQYF
NA,NA,TRBV12-3/TRBV12-4,TRBJ1-2,TGTGCCAGCAGTTTCAATTCTAACTATGGCTACACCTTC,CASSFNSNYGYTF
NA,TRBD1,TRBV15,TRBJ1-2,TGTGCCACCAGCAGAGATAAGGGACAGGTGGATGGCTACACCTTC,CATSRDKGQVDGYTF
NA,NA,TRBV6-5,TRBJ2-7,TGTGCCAGCAGTTACTCCGGGTCGGGGCGCTACGAGCAGTACTTC,CASSYSGSGRYEQYF
NA,TRBD2,TRBV5-4,TRBJ2-7,TGTGCCAGCAGCCAGGGACTAGCGGGAGCCGAGCAGTACTTC,CASSQGLAGAEQYF
NA,TRBD1,TRBV7-9,TRBJ1-1,TGTGCCAGCAGTTCCCGGGACAGGGGGCCGAACACTGAAGCTTTCTTT,CASSSRDRGPNTEAFF
NA,TRBD1,TRBV4-2,TRBJ2-2,TGTGCCAGCAGCCCCGGGACAGGGGACACCGGGGAGCTGTTTTTT,CASSPGTGDTGELFF
NA,NA,TRBV9,TRBJ1-2,TGTGCCAGCAGCGTAGGAAGTCCAGACAAAAGGGGAGGGAATGGCTACACCTTC,CASSVGSPDKRGGNGYTF
NA,NA,TRBV5-1,TRBJ2-1,TGCGCCAGCAGCTTGTGGGGGGCCGGGGTGGATGAGCAGTTCTTC,CASSLWGAGVDEQFF
NA,NA,TRBV27,TRBJ1-4,TGTGCCAGCAGGGAAGACAGATGGCAGCCCGAAAAACTGTTTTTT,CASREDRWQPEKLFF
NA,NA,TRBV12-3/TRBV12-4,TRBJ1-3,TGTGCCAGCAGTCCATCCGGGAGCCCGGCCATATATTTT,CASSPSGSPAIYF
NA,NA,TRBV11-2,TRBJ2-7,TGTGCCAGCAGCCAATCGGGCCTAGCGAACGAGCAGTACTTC,CASSQSGLANEQYF
NA,TRBD2,TRBV6-5,TRBJ2-1,TGTGCCAGCAGTCGGACAGGGACTAGCGAGCAGCAGTTCTTC,CASSRTGTSEQQFF